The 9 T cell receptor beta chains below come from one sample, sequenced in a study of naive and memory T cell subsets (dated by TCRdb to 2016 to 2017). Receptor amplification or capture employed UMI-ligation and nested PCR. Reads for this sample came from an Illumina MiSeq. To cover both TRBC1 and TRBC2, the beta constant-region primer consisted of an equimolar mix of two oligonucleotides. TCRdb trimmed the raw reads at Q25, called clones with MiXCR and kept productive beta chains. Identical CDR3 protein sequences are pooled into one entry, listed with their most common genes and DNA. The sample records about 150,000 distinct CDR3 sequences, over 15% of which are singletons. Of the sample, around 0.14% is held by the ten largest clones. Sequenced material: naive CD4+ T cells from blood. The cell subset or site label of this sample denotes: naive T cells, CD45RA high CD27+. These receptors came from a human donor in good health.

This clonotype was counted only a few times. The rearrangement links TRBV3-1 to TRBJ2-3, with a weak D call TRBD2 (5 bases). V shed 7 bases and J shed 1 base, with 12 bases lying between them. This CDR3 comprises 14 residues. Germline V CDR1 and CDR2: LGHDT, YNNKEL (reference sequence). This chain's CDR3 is CASTREPGTDTQYF. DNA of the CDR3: TGTGCCAGCACGAGGGAACCGGGCACAGATACGCAGTATTTT.

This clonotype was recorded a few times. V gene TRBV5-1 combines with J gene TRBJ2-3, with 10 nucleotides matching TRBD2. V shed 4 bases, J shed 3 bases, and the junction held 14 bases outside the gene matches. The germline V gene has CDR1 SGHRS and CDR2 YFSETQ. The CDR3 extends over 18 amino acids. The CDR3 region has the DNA TGCGCCAGCAGCCACCCTAGCGGGAGTCGGGCGACGACAGATACGCAGTATTTT. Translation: CASSHPSGSRATTDTQYF. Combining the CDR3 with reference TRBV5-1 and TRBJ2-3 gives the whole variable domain KAGVTQTPRYLIKTRGQQVTLSCSPISGHRSVSWYQQTPGQGLQFLFEYFSETQRNKGNFPGRFSGRQFSNSRSEMNVSTLELGDSALYLCASSHPSGSRATTDTQYFGPGTRLTVL.

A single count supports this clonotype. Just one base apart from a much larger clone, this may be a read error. For the CDR3, the DNA is TGCGCCAGCAGCGAAACTAGCGGGGGGGGCAATGAGCAGTTCTTC. This codes for CASSETSGGGNEQFF. The chain uses TRBV5-1 and TRBJ2-1; 13 bases are shared with TRBD2. The V gene end was trimmed by 4 bases and the J gene end by 6 bases; junction bases not matched to a gene: 4. CDR3 length equals 15 residues. Looked up from germline, CDR1 is SGHRS and CDR2 is YFSETQ.

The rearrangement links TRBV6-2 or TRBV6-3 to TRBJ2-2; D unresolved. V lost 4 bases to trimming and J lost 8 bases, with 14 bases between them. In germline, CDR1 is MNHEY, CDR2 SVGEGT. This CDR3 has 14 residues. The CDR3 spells CASSSLPVIGELFF. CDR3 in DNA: TGTGCCAGCAGTTCCCTTCCTGTTATAGGGGAGCTGTTTTTT.

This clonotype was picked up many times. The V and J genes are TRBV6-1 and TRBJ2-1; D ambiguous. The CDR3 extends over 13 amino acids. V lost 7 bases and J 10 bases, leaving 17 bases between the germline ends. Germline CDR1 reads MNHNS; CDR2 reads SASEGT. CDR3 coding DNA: TGTGCCAGCACCCGAGGAGCTCCCGAGGAGCAGTTCTTC. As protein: CASTRGAPEEQFF.

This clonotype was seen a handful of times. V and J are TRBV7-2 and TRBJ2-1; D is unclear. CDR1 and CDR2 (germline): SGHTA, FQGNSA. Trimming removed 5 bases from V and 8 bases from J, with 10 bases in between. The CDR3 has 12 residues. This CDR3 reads CASSQGPDEQFF. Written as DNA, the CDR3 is TGTGCCAGCAGCCAAGGGCCGGATGAGCAGTTCTTC.

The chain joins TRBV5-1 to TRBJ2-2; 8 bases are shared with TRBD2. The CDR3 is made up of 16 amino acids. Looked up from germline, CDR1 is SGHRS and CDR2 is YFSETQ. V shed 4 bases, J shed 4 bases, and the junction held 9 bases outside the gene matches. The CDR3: CASSLSGGAGTGELFF. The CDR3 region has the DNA TGCGCCAGCAGCCTGAGCGGGGGCGCGGGCACCGGGGAGCTGTTTTTT. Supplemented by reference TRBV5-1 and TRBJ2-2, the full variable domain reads KAGVTQTPRYLIKTRGQQVTLSCSPISGHRSVSWYQQTPGQGLQFLFEYFSETQRNKGNFPGRFSGRQFSNSRSEMNVSTLELGDSALYLCASSLSGGAGTGELFFGEGSRLTVL.

The CDR3 region has the DNA TGCGCCAGCAGCCGGCGGGGCACCTATGGCTACACCTTC. This codes for CASSRRGTYGYTF. This chain uses TRBV5-1 with TRBJ1-2; possible D gene TRBD1, 5 bases. Trimming cost V 4 bases and J 4 bases, with 11 bases left between them. The CDR3 sequence is 13 residues long. The germline gives CDR1 SGHRS, CDR2 YFSETQ.

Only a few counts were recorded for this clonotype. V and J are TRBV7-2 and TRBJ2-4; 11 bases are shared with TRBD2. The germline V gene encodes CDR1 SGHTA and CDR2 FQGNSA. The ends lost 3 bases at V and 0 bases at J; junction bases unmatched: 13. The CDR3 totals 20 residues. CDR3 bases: TGTGCCAGCAGCTTTCCTAGCGGGAGGATTCAAACTTTAGCCAAAAACATTCAGTACTTC. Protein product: CASSFPSGRIQTLAKNIQYF. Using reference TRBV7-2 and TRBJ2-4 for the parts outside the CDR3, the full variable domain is GAGVSQSPSNKVTEKGKDVELRCDPISGHTALYWYRQSLGQGLEFLIYFQGNSAPDKSGLPSDRFSAERTGGSVSTLTIQRTQQEDSAVYLCASSFPSGRIQTLAKNIQYFGAGTRLSVL.